Following are 23 T cell receptor beta chains from one sample sequenced in a study of CD8 T cells in Susac syndrome. Reverse transcription of roughly 0.45 to 1 ug RNA used random hexamers. TCRdb recomputed calls from the immunoSEQ multiplex PCR reads with MiXCR, one row per CDR3 protein. In the table there are around 130,000 distinct CDR3 sequences, around nine tenths of which are singletons. What was sequenced was CD8+ T cells from PBMCs. These receptors were taken from a human donor with multiple sclerosis.

The genes are TRBV29-1 and TRBJ1-2; D is ambiguous. CDR3 length: 12 amino acids. Trimming left V 7 bases short and J 10 bases short, with 19 bases between. Germline V gene data show CDR1 as SQVTM and CDR2 as ANQGSEA. The CDR3 reads CSARSPVSAYTF. As DNA, the CDR3 is TGCAGCGCCCGGTCCCCGGTTAGCGCCTACACCTTC.

V usage is TRBV19 and J usage is TRBJ2-1; D possibly corresponds to TRBD1 (5 bases). V shed 4 bases and J shed 5 bases, with 9 bases lying between them. The CDR3 totals 13 residues. Germline-derived CDR1 and CDR2 are LNHDA and SQIVND (reference sequence). The CDR3, as DNA: TGTGCCAGTAGTACTGCAGGGAACAATGAGCAGTTCTTC. This translates into CASSTAGNNEQFF.

This clonotype came up once. The rearrangement links TRBV28 to TRBJ2-1, with 7 bases matching TRBD1. Germline V lookup: CDR1 MDHEN, CDR2 SYDVKM. Germline trimming cut 3 bases from V and 2 bases from J; bases unmatched to any gene: 7. This CDR3 has 16 amino acids. CDR3 protein: CASSFVGDRAYNEQFF. The CDR3 region has the DNA TGTGCCAGCAGTTTCGTTGGGGACAGAGCCTACAATGAGCAGTTCTTC.

CDR3 DNA: TGTGCCAGTAGTATGCGCGGGATCGGGGAGCTGTTTTTT. Translated, it gives CASSMRGIGELFF. The chain carries TRBV19 and TRBJ2-2, with a tentative D call TRBD2 (6 bases). Trimming removed 3 bases at V and 7 bases at J, with 9 bases between. The germline CDR1 and CDR2 sequences are LNHDA and SQIVND (reference sequence). This CDR3 contains 13 residues.

The V gene is TRBV15, the J gene TRBJ2-7; D is unclear. The CDR3 has 12 amino acids. The ends were cut back, 3 bases at V and 5 bases at J, with 8 bases in the middle. Germline lookup yields CDR1 LNHNV and CDR2 YYDKDF (reference sequence). The CDR3 protein is CATSSDGHEQYF. DNA for the CDR3: TGTGCCACCAGCAGTGATGGGCACGAGCAGTACTTC.

The chain links TRBV9 to TRBJ2-7, with TRBD2 matching over 7 bases. Germline CDR1 SGDLS, CDR2 YYNGEE. The CDR3 is made up of 14 amino acids. The ends lost 4 bases at V and 0 bases at J; junction bases unmatched: 4. The CDR3 DNA is TGTGCCAGCAGCCTGGGAGGGCCCTCCTACGAGCAGTACTTC. It yields the protein CASSLGGPSYEQYF. Full variable domain (rest looked up from reference TRBV9 and TRBJ2-7): DSGVTQTPKHLITATGQRVTLRCSPRSGDLSVYWYQQSLDQGLQFLIQYYNGEERAKGNILERFSAQQFPDLHSELNLSSLELGDSALYFCASSLGGPSYEQYFGPGTRLTVT.

The rearrangement uses TRBV3-1 and TRBJ1-5; D is unclear. The CDR3 has 12 residues. V shed 5 bases and J shed 7 bases, with 9 bases lying between them. From germline, CDR1 is LGHDT and CDR2 YNNKEL (reference sequence). The CDR3 DNA reads TGTGCCAGCAGCGAGCGAGGACAGCCCCAGCATTTT. This gives the protein CASSERGQPQHF.

The chain recombines TRBV4-2 with TRBJ2-7; 9 nucleotides match TRBD1. Germline CDR1 and CDR2: LGHNA and YNFKEQ. The CDR3 totals 15 residues. The V gene end was trimmed by 4 bases and the J gene end by 2 bases; junction bases not matched to a gene: 6. The CDR3 spells CASSLGQGYPYEQYF. In nucleotides, the CDR3 is TGTGCCAGCAGCCTTGGACAGGGGTATCCCTACGAGCAGTACTTC.

V is TRBV14 and J is TRBJ1-1; unclear D gene. The germline gives CDR1 SGHDN, CDR2 FVKESK. The CDR3 length is 12 residues. Trimming stripped 3 bases from V and 0 bases from J, with 2 bases between. CDR3 protein: CASSQVNTEAFF. The DNA of the CDR3 is TGTGCCAGCAGCCAGGTGAACACTGAAGCTTTCTTT.

The V call is TRBV27, the J call TRBJ1-2; 7 nucleotides align to TRBD1. Germline V gene lookup returns CDR1 MNHEY and CDR2 SMNVEV (reference sequence). V lost 6 bases and J lost 8; bases outside the gene matches: 6. The CDR3 is made up of 12 amino acids. The CDR3 loop is CASSRTGQGYTF. CDR3 in DNA: TGTGCCAGCAGCCGGACAGGCCAGGGCTACACCTTC.

This clonotype was observed once. The chain couples TRBV12-3 or TRBV12-4 to TRBJ2-2; D might be TRBD1 or TRBD2, each matching 5 bases. The CDR3 is 14 residues long. V gave up 3 bases and J gave up 8 bases, with 13 bases separating them. CDR3 sequence (DNA): TGTGCCAGCAGTTTGTTCCGGGACGGGGGGGAGCTGTTTTTT. Translation gives CASSLFRDGGELFF.

This chain connects TRBV13 to TRBJ1-4; maybe TRBD1 (6 bases). Germline values: CDR1 PRHDT, CDR2 FYEKMQ (reference sequence). The CDR3 length is 14 residues. Trimming took 3 bases from V and 4 from J, leaving 9 bases between them. CDR3 residues: CASSFKQGNEKLFF. In nucleotides, the CDR3 is TGTGCCAGCAGCTTTAAACAGGGTAATGAAAAACTGTTTTTT.

In DNA form, the CDR3 reads TGTGCCAGCAGATTACAGGGGGCCGGTAACACTGAAGCTTTCTTT. This gives the protein CASRLQGAGNTEAFF. This chain uses TRBV6-5 with TRBJ1-1; 9 positions match TRBD1. This CDR3 region has 15 residues. The V gene end was trimmed by 6 bases and the J gene end by 2 bases; junction bases not matched to a gene: 7. Germline-derived CDR1 and CDR2 are MNHEY and SVGAGI.

The chain is built from TRBV30 and TRBJ2-3; D not certain. This CDR3 has 13 amino acids. Germline CDR1 GTSNPN, CDR2 SVGIG (reference sequence). Trimming stripped 2 bases from V and 5 bases from J, with 11 bases between. CDR3: CAWSTLDGDTQYF. The CDR3 coding sequence is TGTGCCTGGAGTACCCTCGATGGAGATACGCAGTATTTT. Based on the CDR3 plus reference TRBV30 and TRBJ2-3, the full variable domain is SQTIHQWPATLVQPVGSPLSLECTVEGTSNPNLYWYRQAAGRGLQLLFYSVGIGQISSEVPQNLSASRPQDRQFILSSKKLLLSDSGFYLCAWSTLDGDTQYFGPGTRLTVL.

The chain links TRBV4-1 to TRBJ2-7; TRBD1 is a possible D gene (6 bases). V lost 0 bases, J lost 6 bases, and 12 bases lay in between. The CDR3 has 14 amino acids. Per germline, CDR1 MGHRA and CDR2 YSYEKL. The CDR3 DNA is TGCGCCAGCAGCCAAGAGGGGGCTGCGGTCGAGCAGTACTTC. Translating gives CASSQEGAAVEQYF.

The rearrangement links TRBV29-1 to TRBJ2-2; D might be TRBD2 (7 bases). In germline, CDR1 is SQVTM, CDR2 ANQGSEA. The CDR3 has 13 residues. The germline V and J ends were trimmed by 4 bases and 6 bases, with 12 bases remaining between them. The DNA for the CDR3 is TGCAGCGTTGGAGGGGAGGGGGCCGGGGAGCTGTTTTTT. Translating it yields CSVGGEGAGELFF.

V and J are TRBV25-1 and TRBJ1-1, with D perhaps matching TRBD1 (5 bases). Germline CDR1 MGHDK, CDR2 SYGVNS. V was shortened by 7 bases and J by 1 base, with 10 bases between the two germline ends. CDR3 length: 13 amino acids. The CDR3, as DNA: TGTGCCAGCAAAGACAGAACGAACACTGAAGCTTTCTTT. Residues: CASKDRTNTEAFF.

V is TRBV7-9 and J is TRBJ1-1; D not resolved. Trimming removed 7 bases from V and 7 bases from J, with 10 bases in between. Germline CDR1 and CDR2: SEHNR and FQNEAQ (reference sequence). CDR3 length: 11 amino acids. CDR3: CASIVGLEAFF. The CDR3 DNA sequence: TGTGCCAGCATCGTAGGACTTGAAGCTTTCTTT.

The chain combines TRBV13 with TRBJ2-1; no definite D call. The CDR3 has 13 residues. V was shortened by 1 base and J by 6 bases, with 7 bases between the two germline ends. Germline V gives CDR1 PRHDT, CDR2 FYEKMQ (reference sequence). CDR3 bases: TGTGCCAGCAGCTTAGAGGCCTTCAATGAGCAGTTCTTC. Translated, it gives CASSLEAFNEQFF.

This chain uses TRBV7-8 with TRBJ2-7, with D possibly TRBD2 on 6 matching bases. Germline CDR1 and CDR2: SGHVS and FQNEAQ. Between the trimmed V and J ends, which lost 2 bases and 3 bases, there was a span of 14 bases. This CDR3 comprises 15 residues. The CDR3 nucleotides read TGTGCCAGCAGCTTACCGGCGGGAACAATCTACGAGCAGTACTTC. This codes for CASSLPAGTIYEQYF.

This chain links TRBV5-6 with TRBJ1-1, with D possibly matching TRBD1 (6 bases). This CDR3 is 14 amino acids long. Per the germline V gene, CDR1 is SGHDT and CDR2 is YYEEEE. V was clipped by 0 bases and J by 4 bases, with 10 bases between them. In DNA, the CDR3 is TGTGCCAGCAGCTTGGACAGGGTATCCACTGAAGCTTTCTTT. Encoded protein: CASSLDRVSTEAFF.

As to this clonotype: The junction departs from the called germline gene at one end, perhaps through a read error. The chain couples TRBV12-3 or TRBV12-4 to TRBJ2-1, with no clear D. This CDR3 is built from 12 residues. CDR3 nucleotide sequence: TGTGCCAGCAGTGTAGCATACAATGAGCAGTTCTTC. Its translation is CASSVAYNEQFF.

This rearrangement joins TRBV15 to TRBJ1-1; D remains ambiguous. CDR3 length: 16 residues. Germline values: CDR1 LNHNV, CDR2 YYDKDF (reference sequence). V was shortened by 4 bases and J by 8 bases, with 23 bases between the two germline ends. The CDR3 is CATSTWKVISPTEAFF. The DNA for the CDR3 is TGTGCCACCAGCACCTGGAAGGTGATCAGCCCGACCGAAGCTTTCTTT.